This T cell receptor (delta chain) comes out of a study of γδ T cells in repeated Plasmodium falciparum infection. On the study more broadly: Donors were malaria-exposed Malian children or age- and gender-matched Australian children. Sampling occurred at baseline, pre-infection for selected infections, and 21 days post-infection.

Gammadelta T cells were flow-sorted from PBMC into Vgamma9/Vdelta2+ and Vdelta2-negative populations for bulk analysis. The study, taken as a whole, reports: Vdelta2-negative gammadelta repertoires, largely Vdelta1+, seemingly showed infection-driven waves of new clonal selection.

Germline V gene data show CDR1 as TSWWSYY and CDR2 as QGS. The CDR3 is 21 amino acids. Each sorted gammadelta sample had TRG and TRD chains sequenced. With CATT, TCRdb re-called clones from the multiplex PCR reads. The sample comprises tens of thousands of delta-chain clones, over 1.5% of which are singletons, and approximately 15% rests with the top ten. Concerning this clone: Its cognate antigen is unknown. The TCRdb record carries a much larger clone's protein, which differs from this DNA's translation at residue 19; a read error is the likely cause, and the protein listed here is the DNA translation.

The TCR sequence derives from a pool of human donors (malaria-infected and uninfected, not separated). The sequenced sample was gamma-delta T cells from blood. No J gene was called, and the V gene is TRDV1; the table's D gene call, TRDD3, was not cross checked with the DNA. The CDR3 DNA is TGTGCTCTTGGGGAGCTTTGCTCCTACAATCTCTGGGGGTTCTACACCGATAAACCCATCTTT. This codes for CALGELCSYNLWGFYTDKPIF.